This T cell receptor (beta chain) was captured in a study of blood T cell repertoires in COVID-19. The CDR3 runs to 11 residues. Trimming removed 3 bases from V and 9 bases from J, with 8 bases in between. CDR1 and CDR2 (germline): GTSNPN, SVGIG (reference sequence). Data came from immunoSEQ multiplex PCR; TCRdb stores just in-frame clones and leaves some out. The table has just over 300,000 clones, nearly 90% seen once. The sequenced material came from peripheral blood. The chain carries TRBV30 and TRBJ2-2, with no clear D. The receptor was derived from a woman aged 25 to 45 with COVID-19, enrolled during active disease. CDR3 in DNA: TGTGCCTGGAGCGCCTATAGGGAGCTGTTTTTT. Translation: CAWSAYRELFF.